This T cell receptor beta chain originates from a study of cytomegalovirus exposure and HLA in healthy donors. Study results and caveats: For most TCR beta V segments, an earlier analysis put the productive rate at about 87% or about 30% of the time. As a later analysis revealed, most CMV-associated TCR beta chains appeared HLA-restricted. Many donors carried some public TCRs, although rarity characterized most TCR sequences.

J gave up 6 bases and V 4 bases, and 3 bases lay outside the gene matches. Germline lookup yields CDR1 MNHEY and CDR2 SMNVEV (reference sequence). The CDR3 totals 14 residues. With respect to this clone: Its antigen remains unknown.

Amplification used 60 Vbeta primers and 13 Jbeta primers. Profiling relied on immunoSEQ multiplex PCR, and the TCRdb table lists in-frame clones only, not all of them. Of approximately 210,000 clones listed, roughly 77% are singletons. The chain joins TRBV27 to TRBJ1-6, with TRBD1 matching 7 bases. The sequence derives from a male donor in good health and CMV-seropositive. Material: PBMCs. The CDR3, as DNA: TGTGCCAGCAGTTCCGGGACAGCTAATTCACCCCTCCACTTT. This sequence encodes CASSSGTANSPLHF.